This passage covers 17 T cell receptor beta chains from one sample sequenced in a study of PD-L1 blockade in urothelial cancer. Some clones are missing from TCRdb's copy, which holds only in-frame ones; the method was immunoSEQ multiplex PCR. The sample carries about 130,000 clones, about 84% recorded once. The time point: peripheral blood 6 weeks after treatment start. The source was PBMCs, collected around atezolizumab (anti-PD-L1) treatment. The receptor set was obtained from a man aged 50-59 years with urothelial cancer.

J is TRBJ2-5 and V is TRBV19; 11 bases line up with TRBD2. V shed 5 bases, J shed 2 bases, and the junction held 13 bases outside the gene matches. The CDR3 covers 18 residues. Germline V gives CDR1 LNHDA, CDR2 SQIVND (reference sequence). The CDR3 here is CASSLWGLAETRQETQYF. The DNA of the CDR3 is TGTGCCAGTAGTTTGTGGGGACTAGCGGAGACACGGCAAGAGACCCAGTACTTC.

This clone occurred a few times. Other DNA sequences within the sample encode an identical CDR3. The chain's CDR3 is CASSPIDTGELFF. DNA for the CDR3: TGTGCCAGCAGCCCTATAGACACCGGGGAGCTGTTTTTT. The chain recombines TRBV27 with TRBJ2-2; no reliable D call. The ends were cut back, 6 bases at V and 3 bases at J, with 8 bases in the middle. CDR1 and CDR2 (germline): MNHEY, SMNVEV (reference sequence). The CDR3 is 13 amino acids.

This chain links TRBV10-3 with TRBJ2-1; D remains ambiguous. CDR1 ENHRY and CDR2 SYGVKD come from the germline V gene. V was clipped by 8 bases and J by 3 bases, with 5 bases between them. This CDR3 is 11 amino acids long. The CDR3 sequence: CAIADYNEQFF. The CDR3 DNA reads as TGTGCCATCGCAGACTACAATGAGCAGTTCTTC.

The CDR3 sequence: CASSAWSGSADTQYF. The CDR3 DNA is TGTGCCAGCAGTGCATGGAGCGGGAGCGCAGATACGCAGTATTTT. The chain is built from TRBV25-1 and TRBJ2-3; TRBD2 matches at 8 bases. The CDR3 is 15 residues long. V was clipped by 4 bases and J by 4 bases; unmatched bases: 7. The germline V gene encodes CDR1 MGHDK and CDR2 SYGVNS.

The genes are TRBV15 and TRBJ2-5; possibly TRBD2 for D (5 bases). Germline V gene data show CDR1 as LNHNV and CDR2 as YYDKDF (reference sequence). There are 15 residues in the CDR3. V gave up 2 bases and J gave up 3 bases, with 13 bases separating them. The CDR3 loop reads CATSRHPGTEETQYF. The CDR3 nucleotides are TGTGCCACCAGCAGACACCCGGGAACAGAAGAGACCCAGTACTTC.

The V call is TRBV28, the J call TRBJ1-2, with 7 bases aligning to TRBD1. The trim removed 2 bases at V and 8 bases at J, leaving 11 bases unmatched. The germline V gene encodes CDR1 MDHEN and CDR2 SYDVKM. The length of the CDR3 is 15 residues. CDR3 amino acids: CASSLDRARKAGYTF. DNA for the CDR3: TGTGCCAGCAGTTTAGACAGGGCCAGAAAAGCGGGCTACACCTTC.

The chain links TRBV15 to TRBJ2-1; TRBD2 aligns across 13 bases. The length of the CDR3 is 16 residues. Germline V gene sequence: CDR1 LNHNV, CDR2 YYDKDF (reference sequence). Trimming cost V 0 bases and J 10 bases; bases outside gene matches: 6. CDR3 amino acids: CATSRDQGLAGIEQFF. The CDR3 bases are TGTGCCACCAGCAGAGATCAGGGACTAGCGGGAATAGAGCAGTTCTTC.

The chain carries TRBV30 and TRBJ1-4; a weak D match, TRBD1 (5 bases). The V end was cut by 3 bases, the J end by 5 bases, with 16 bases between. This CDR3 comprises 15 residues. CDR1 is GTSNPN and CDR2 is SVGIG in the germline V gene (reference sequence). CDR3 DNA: TGTGCCTGGAGCGCTAACAGGCTGGTGAATGAAAAACTGTTTTTT. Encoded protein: CAWSANRLVNEKLFF.

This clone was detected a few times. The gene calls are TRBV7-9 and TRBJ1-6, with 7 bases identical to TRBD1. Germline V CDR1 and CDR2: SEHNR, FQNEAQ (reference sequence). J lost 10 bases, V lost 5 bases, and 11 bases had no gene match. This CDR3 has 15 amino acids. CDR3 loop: CASSAGTADGSPLHF. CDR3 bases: TGTGCCAGCAGCGCAGGGACAGCTGATGGCTCACCCCTCCACTTT.

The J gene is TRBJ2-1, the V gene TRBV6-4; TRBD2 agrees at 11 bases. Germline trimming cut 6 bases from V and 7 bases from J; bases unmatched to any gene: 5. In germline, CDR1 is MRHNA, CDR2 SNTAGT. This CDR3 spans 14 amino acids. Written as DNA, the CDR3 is TGTGCCAGCAGAAAACTAGCGGGAGAGAATGAGCAGTTCTTC. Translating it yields CASRKLAGENEQFF.

The CDR3 nucleotides are TGTGCCAGCTCACCAGGAACTAGCGGGAGGAAAGAGACCCAGTACTTC. It codes for CASSPGTSGRKETQYF. The gene calls are TRBV18 and TRBJ2-5, with TRBD2 matching over 12 bases. In germline, CDR1 is KGHSH, CDR2 LQKENI. Trimming at V came to 2 bases and at J to 3 bases, leaving 4 bases not matched to a gene. The CDR3 spans 16 residues.

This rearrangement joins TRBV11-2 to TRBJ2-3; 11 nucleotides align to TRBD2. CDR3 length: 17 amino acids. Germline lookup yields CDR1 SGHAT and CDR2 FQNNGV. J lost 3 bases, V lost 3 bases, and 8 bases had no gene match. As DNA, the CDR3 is TGTGCCAGCAGCTTCAGACCGACTAGCGGGACTACAGATACGCAGTATTTT. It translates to CASSFRPTSGTTDTQYF.

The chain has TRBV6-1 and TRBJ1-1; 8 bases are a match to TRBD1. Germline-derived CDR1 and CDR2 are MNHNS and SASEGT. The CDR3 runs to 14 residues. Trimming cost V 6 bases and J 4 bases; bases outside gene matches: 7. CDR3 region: CASRRNTGGTEAFF. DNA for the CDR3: TGTGCCAGCAGAAGAAATACAGGGGGCACTGAAGCTTTCTTT.

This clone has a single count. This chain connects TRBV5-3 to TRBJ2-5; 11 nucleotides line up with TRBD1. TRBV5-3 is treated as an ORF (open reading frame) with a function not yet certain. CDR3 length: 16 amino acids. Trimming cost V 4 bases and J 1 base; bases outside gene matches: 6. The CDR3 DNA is TGTGCCAGAAGCCGGGACAGGGGGGCCATCCAAGAGACCCAGTACTTC. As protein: CARSRDRGAIQETQYF.

CDR3 sequence: CASSLGTSPNTEAFF. The CDR3 region has the DNA TGTGCCAGCAGCTTAGGGACATCGCCGAACACTGAAGCTTTCTTT. The chain recombines TRBV5-5 with TRBJ1-1, with D possibly TRBD1 on 6 matching bases. The CDR3 has 15 residues. The V end was cut by 2 bases, the J end by 1 base, with 12 bases between. Germline CDR1 and CDR2: SGHKS and YYEKEE (reference sequence).

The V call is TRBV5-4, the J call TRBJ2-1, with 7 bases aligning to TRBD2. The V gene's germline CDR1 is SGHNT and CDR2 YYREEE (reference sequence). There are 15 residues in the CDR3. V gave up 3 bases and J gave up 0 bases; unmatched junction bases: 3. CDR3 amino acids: CASSSSSGSYNEQFF. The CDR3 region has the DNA TGTGCCAGCAGCTCCTCTAGCGGCTCCTACAATGAGCAGTTCTTC.

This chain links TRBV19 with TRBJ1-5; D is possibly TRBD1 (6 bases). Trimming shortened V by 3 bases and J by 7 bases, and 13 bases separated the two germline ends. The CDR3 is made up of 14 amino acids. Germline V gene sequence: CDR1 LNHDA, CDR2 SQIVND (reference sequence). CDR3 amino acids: CASSMIGGAQPQHF. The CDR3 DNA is TGTGCCAGTAGTATGATTGGGGGCGCGCAGCCCCAGCATTTT.